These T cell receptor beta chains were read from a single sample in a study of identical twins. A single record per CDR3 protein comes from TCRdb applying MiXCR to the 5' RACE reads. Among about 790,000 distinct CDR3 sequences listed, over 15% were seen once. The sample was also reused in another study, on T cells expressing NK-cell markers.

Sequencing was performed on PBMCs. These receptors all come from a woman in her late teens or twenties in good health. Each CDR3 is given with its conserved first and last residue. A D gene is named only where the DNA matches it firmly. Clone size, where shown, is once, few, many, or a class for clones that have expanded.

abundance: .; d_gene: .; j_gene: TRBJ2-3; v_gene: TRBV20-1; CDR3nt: TGCAGTGCTAGCTTCGTGATCGGCACAGATACGCAGTATTTT; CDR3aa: CSASFVIGTDTQYF
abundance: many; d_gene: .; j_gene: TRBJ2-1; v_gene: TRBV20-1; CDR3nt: TGCAGTGCTAGAGAATGGACGGTATACAATGAGCAGTTCTTC; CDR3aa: CSAREWTVYNEQFF
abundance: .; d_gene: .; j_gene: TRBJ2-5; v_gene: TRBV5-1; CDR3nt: TGCGCCAGCAGCTTGGCGGTGACGGAAGAGACCCAGTACTTC; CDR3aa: CASSLAVTEETQYF
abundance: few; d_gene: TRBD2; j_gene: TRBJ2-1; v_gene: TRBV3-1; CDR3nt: TGTGCCAGCAGCCGAAGGACTAGCGGGGCTCACAATGAGCAGTTCTTC; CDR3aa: CASSRRTSGAHNEQFF
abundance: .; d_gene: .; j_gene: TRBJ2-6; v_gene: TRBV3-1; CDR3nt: TGTGCCAGCAGCGAACGGGCTGGGGCCAACGTCCTGACTTTC; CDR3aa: CASSERAGANVLTF
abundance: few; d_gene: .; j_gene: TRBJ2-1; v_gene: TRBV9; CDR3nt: TGTGCCAGCAGCGTAGATAGAGGGTGGGGGACCACCTACAATGAGCAGTTCTTC; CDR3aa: CASSVDRGWGTTYNEQFF
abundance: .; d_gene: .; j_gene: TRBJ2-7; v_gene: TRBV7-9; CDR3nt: TGTGCCAGCAGCTTACCAAGGGGCCTTAGCTCCTACGAGCAGTACTTC; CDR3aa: CASSLPRGLSSYEQYF
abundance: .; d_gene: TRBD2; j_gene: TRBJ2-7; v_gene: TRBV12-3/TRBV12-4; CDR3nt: TGTGCCAGCAGGGGGGGGGGCGAGCAGTACTTC; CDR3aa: CASRGGGEQYF
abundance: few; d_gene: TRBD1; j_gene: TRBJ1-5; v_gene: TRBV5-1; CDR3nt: TGCGCCAGCAGCGTTGACAGGGACGGTCAGCCCCAGCATTTT; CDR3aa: CASSVDRDGQPQHF
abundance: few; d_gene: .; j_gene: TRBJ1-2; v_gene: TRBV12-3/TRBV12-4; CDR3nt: TGTGCCAGCAGGGGGACAATAGCTAACTATGGCTACACCTTC; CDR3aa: CASRGTIANYGYTF
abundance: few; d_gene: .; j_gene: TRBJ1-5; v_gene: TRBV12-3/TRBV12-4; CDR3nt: TGTGCCAGCAGCCCCCCCGGGCGCAATCAGCCCCAGCATTTT; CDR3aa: CASSPPGRNQPQHF
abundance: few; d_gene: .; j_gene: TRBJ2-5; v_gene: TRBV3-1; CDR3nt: TGTGCCAGCAGCCAGGCGGCGACCCAGTACTTC; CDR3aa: CASSQAATQYF
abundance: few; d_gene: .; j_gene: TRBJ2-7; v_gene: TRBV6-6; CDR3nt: TGTGCCAGCAGTTACTCTCCCCACGAGCAGTACTTC; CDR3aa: CASSYSPHEQYF
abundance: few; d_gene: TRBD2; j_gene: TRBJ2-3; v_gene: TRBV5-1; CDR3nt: TGCGCCAGCCGCCCGCTTAGCGGGAGGATTGCAGATACGCAGTATTTT; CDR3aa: CASRPLSGRIADTQYF
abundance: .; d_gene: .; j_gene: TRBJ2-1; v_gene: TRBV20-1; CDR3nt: TGCAGTGCTAGAGGATGGGGCCCGACGCGGGATGAGCAGTTCTTC; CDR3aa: CSARGWGPTRDEQFF
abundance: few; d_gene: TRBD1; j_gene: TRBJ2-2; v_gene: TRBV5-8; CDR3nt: TGTGCCAGCAGTTCCGGGACAGGGCGGACCGGGGAGCTGTTTTTT; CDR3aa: CASSSGTGRTGELFF
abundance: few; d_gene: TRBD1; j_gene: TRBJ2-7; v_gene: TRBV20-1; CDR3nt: TGCAGTGCCAATGGACAGGGGAGGAGAGAGCAGTACTTC; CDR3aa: CSANGQGRREQYF
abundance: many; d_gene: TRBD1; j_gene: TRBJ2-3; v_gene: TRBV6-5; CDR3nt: TGTGCCACACAGGGGTACACAGATACGCAGTATTTT; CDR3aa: CATQGYTDTQYF
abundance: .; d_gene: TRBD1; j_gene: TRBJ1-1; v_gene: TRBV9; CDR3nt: TGTGCCAGCAGCGTAGGGACAGGGGGTTTGAACACTGAAGCTTTCTTT; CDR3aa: CASSVGTGGLNTEAFF
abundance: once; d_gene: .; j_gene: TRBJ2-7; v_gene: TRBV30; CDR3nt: TGTGCCTGGAGTGTTGGAGGGGTGAGCGGGTACTTC; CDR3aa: CAWSVGGVSGYF
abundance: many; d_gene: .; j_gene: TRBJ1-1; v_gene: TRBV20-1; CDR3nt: TGCAGTGCTCTCGAGGGAGAAGCTTTCTTT; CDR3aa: CSALEGEAFF
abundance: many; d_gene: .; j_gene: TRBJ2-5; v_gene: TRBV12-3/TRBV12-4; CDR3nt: TGTGCCAGCAGTTTAAGGGGAGGTCAAGAGACCCAGTACTTC; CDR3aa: CASSLRGGQETQYF